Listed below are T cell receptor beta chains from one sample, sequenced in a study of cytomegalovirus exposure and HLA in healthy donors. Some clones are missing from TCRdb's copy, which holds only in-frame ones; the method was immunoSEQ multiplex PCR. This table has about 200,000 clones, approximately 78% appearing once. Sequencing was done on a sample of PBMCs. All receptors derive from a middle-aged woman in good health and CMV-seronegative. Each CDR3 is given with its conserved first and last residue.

cdr3_aa: CASSWGTGINEKLFF
j_call: TRBJ1-4
v_call: TRBV11-2

cdr3_aa: CASSPTPGLAGAYEQYF
j_call: TRBJ2-7
v_call: TRBV5-1

cdr3_aa: CASSLFRDSVNQPQHF
j_call: TRBJ1-5
v_call: TRBV28

cdr3_aa: CASSPGLAGGYEQYF
j_call: TRBJ2-7
v_call: TRBV19

cdr3_aa: CASSQTKRGAGGNTIYF
j_call: TRBJ1-3
v_call: TRBV14

cdr3_aa: CASRGGAGEFYEQYF
j_call: TRBJ2-7
v_call: TRBV5-1

cdr3_aa: CASSPPLQGPYKEQYF
j_call: TRBJ2-7
v_call: TRBV18

cdr3_aa: CAISGLTGHQEAFF
j_call: TRBJ1-1
v_call: TRBV10-3

cdr3_aa: CAISGGPNEKLFF
j_call: TRBJ1-4
v_call: TRBV5-1

cdr3_aa: CASSGVPRDTYFGGGYTF
j_call: TRBJ1-2
v_call: TRBV5-1

cdr3_aa: CASSLTGTDTQYF
j_call: TRBJ2-3
v_call: TRBV7-2

cdr3_aa: CAWSVGQGFQETQYF
j_call: TRBJ2-5
v_call: TRBV30

cdr3_aa: CASSLIPGQGMMSNQPQHF
j_call: TRBJ1-5
v_call: TRBV28

cdr3_aa: CASSTSGLSNYGYTF
j_call: TRBJ1-2
v_call: TRBV19

cdr3_aa: CASRPGQGDGGNQPQHF
j_call: TRBJ1-5
v_call: TRBV19

cdr3_aa: CASSRGGANTGELFF
j_call: TRBJ2-2
v_call: TRBV5-1

cdr3_aa: CASSLRGEKYF
j_call: TRBJ2-7
v_call: TRBV6-6

cdr3_aa: CASIPQQAKGSNYGYTF
j_call: TRBJ1-2
v_call: TRBV19

cdr3_aa: CASSPHTGVPREEQYF
j_call: TRBJ2-7
v_call: TRBV4-1

cdr3_aa: CASSLWPRAYEQYF
j_call: TRBJ2-7
v_call: TRBV28

cdr3_aa: CASSPPLSYEQYF
j_call: TRBJ2-7
v_call: TRBV4-2

cdr3_aa: CASSSGFYNEQFF
j_call: TRBJ2-1
v_call: TRBV7-3

cdr3_aa: CASIRQVLVETQYF
j_call: TRBJ2-5
v_call: TRBV2

cdr3_aa: CASSIIAGGSDTQYF
j_call: TRBJ2-3
v_call: TRBV19

cdr3_aa: CASSGGAIEKLFF
j_call: TRBJ1-4
v_call: TRBV28

cdr3_aa: CASSWGLAGGGDTQYF
j_call: TRBJ2-3
v_call: TRBV6-6

cdr3_aa: CASSLATGQGYEQYF
j_call: TRBJ2-7
v_call: TRBV5-1

cdr3_aa: CASSLLGSQETQYF
j_call: TRBJ2-5
v_call: TRBV7-9

cdr3_aa: CASRVAGVSDTQYF
j_call: TRBJ2-3
v_call: TRBV6-1

cdr3_aa: CASSLRTSGDYEQYF
j_call: TRBJ2-7
v_call: TRBV7-2

cdr3_aa: CAWTGTSGNEQFF
j_call: TRBJ2-1
v_call: TRBV30